A single sample gave rise to the 3 T cell receptor beta chains below, sequenced in a study of cytomegalovirus exposure and HLA in healthy donors. Amplification used 60 Vbeta primers and 13 Jbeta primers. Assay: immunoSEQ multiplex PCR; the TCRdb copy retains only in-frame clones and omits some. The repertoire holds 75,000 to 100,000 clones, with 65% to 85% as singletons. Sequences were obtained from PBMCs. These receptors were collected from a middle-aged man in good health and CMV-seronegative.

The rearrangement joins TRBV6-5 to TRBJ1-1, with 9 nucleotides matching TRBD1. Germline assignment: CDR1 MNHEY and CDR2 SVGAGI. The trim removed 5 bases at V and 5 bases at J, leaving 9 bases unmatched. This CDR3 comprises 15 residues. The CDR3 loop reads CASSLSTGGETEAFF. The CDR3 region has the DNA TGTGCCAGCAGTCTATCGACAGGGGGAGAGACTGAAGCTTTCTTT.

J is TRBJ1-4 and V is TRBV6-1, with a possible D match to TRBD1 (5 bases). With 3 bases removed from V and 0 bases from J, the gap between germline ends came to 11 bases. The CDR3 totals 16 residues. The germline V gene encodes CDR1 MNHNS and CDR2 SASEGT. This CDR3 is CASSDGRAATNEKLFF. CDR3 bases: TGTGCCAGCAGTGATGGCAGGGCTGCAACTAATGAAAAACTGTTTTTT.

V usage is TRBV28 and J usage is TRBJ1-2; D ambiguous. Deletions cut 3 bases from V and 7 bases from J, with 12 bases between. There are 13 residues in the CDR3. In germline, CDR1 is MDHEN, CDR2 SYDVKM. The CDR3 is CASSFPQTRGYTF. The CDR3 DNA is TGTGCCAGCAGTTTCCCCCAAACTCGTGGCTACACCTTC.